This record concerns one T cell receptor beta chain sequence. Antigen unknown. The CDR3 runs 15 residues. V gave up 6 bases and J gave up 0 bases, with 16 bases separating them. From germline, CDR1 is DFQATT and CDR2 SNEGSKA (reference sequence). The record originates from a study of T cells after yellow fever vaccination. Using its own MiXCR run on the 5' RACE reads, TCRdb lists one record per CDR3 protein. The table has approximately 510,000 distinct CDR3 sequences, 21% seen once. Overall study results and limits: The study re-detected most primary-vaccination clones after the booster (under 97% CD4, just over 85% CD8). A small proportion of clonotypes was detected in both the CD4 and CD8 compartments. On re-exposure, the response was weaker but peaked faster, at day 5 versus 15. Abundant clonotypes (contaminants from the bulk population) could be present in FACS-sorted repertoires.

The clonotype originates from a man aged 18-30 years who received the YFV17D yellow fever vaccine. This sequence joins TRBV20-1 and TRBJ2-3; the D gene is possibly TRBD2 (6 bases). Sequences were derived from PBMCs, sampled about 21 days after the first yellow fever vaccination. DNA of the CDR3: TGCAGTGCGGCTGCGTGGAGGGATAGCACAGATACGCAGTATTTT. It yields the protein CSAAAWRDSTDTQYF.